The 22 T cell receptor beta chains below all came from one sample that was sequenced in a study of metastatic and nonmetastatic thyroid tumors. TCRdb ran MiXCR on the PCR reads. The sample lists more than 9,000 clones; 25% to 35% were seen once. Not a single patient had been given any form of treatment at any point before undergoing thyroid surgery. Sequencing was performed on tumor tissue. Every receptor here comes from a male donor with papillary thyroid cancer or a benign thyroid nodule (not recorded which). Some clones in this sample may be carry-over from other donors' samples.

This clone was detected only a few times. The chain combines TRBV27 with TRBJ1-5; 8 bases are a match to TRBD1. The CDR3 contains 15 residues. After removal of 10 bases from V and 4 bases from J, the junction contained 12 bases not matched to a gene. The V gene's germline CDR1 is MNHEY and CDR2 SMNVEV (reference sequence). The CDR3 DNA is TGTGCCACCAAAGGACGGACAGGGACGAATCAGCCCCAGCATTTT. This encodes CATKGRTGTNQPQHF.

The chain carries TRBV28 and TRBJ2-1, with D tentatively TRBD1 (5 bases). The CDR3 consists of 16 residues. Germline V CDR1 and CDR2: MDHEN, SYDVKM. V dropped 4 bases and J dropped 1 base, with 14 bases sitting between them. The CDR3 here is CASSSHQGGSYNEQFF. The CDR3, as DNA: TGTGCCAGCAGTTCACATCAGGGCGGATCCTACAATGAGCAGTTCTTC.

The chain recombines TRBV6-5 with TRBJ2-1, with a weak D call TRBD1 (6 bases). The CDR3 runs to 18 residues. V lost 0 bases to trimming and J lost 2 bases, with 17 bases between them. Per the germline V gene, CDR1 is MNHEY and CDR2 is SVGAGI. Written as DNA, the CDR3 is TGTGCCAGCAGTTACTCGTGGGGGCTAGCACAGACCTACAATGAGCAGTTCTTC. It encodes CASSYSWGLAQTYNEQFF.

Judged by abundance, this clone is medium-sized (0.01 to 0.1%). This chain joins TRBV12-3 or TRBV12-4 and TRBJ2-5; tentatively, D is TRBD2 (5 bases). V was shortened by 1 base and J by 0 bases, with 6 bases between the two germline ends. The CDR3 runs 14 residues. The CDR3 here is CASSLGEYQETQYF. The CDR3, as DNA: TGTGCCAGCAGTTTAGGGGAGTACCAAGAGACCCAGTACTTC.

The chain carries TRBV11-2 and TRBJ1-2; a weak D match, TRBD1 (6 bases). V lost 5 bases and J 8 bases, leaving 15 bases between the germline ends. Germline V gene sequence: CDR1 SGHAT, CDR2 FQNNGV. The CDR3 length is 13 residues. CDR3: CASSRGAGEGYTF. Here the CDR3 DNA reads TGTGCCAGCAGCCGAGGGGCAGGGGAGGGCTACACCTTC.

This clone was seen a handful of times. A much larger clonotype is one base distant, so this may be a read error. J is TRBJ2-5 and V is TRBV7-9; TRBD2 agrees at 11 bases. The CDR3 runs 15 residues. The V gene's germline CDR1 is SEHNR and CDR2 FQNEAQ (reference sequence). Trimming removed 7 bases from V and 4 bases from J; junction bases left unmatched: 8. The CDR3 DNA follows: TGTGCCAGCACCGTCGTGACTAGCGGGGCAGAGACCCAGTACTTC. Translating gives CASTVVTSGAETQYF.

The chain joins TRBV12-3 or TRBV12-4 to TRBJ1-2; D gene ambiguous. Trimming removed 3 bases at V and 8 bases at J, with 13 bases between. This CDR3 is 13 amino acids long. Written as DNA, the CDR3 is TGTGCCAGCAGTTTTCGTCATTTGTCCGGCTACACCTTC. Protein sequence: CASSFRHLSGYTF.

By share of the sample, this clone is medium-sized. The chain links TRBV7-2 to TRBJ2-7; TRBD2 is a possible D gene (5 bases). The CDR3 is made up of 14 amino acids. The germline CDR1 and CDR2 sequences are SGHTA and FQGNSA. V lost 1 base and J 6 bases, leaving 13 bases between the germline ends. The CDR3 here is CASSLDPLSGEQYF. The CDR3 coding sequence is TGTGCCAGCAGCTTAGATCCCTTGAGCGGCGAGCAGTACTTC.

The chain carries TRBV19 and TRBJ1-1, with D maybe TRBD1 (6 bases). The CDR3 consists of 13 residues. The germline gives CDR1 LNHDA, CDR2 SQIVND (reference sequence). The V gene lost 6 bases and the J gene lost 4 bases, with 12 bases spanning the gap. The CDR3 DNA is TGTGCCAGTAGCGTTCTACAGGGCACTGAAGCTTTCTTT. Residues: CASSVLQGTEAFF.

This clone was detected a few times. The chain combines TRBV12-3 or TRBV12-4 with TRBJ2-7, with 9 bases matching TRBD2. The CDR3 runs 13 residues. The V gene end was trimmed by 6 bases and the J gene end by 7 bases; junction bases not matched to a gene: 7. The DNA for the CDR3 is TGTGCCAGCAGCTTTAGCGGGAGTGGTGAGCAGTACTTC. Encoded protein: CASSFSGSGEQYF.

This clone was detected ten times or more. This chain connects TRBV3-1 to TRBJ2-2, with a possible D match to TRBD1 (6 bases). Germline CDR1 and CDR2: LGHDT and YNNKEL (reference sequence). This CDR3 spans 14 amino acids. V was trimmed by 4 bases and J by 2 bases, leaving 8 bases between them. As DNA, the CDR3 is TGTGCCAGCAGCCCCGGGACAAACACCGGGGAGCTGTTTTTT. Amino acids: CASSPGTNTGELFF.

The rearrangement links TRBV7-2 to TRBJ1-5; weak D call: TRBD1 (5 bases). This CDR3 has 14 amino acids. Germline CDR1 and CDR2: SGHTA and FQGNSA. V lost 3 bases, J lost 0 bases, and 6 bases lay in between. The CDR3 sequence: CASSLTDSNQPQHF. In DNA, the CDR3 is TGTGCCAGCAGCTTGACAGATAGCAATCAGCCCCAGCATTTT.

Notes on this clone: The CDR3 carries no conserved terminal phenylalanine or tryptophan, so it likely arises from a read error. The CDR3 coding sequence is TGCAGTGCTAGGGGACTAGCGGGAGGGAAAGAGACCCAGTACCTC. The encoded protein is CSARGLAGGKETQYL. J is TRBJ2-5 and V is TRBV20-1; 16 bases line up with TRBD2. The CDR3 contains 15 residues. The germline CDR1 and CDR2 sequences are DFQATT and SNEGSKA (reference sequence). V lost 3 bases, J lost 3 bases, and 1 base stayed unmatched.

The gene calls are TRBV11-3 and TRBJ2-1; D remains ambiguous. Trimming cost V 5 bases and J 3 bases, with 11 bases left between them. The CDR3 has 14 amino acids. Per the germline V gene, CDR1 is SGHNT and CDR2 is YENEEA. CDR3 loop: CASSDPLLYNEQFF. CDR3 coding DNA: TGTGCCAGCAGCGACCCTCTGCTCTACAATGAGCAGTTCTTC.

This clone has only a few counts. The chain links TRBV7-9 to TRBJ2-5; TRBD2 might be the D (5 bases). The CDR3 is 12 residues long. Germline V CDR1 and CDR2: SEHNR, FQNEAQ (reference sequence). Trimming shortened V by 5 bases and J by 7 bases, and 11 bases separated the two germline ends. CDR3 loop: CASSDTRGTQYF. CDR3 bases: TGTGCCAGCAGCGACACCCGGGGGACCCAGTACTTC.

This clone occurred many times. The CDR3 protein is CASSLTRAKNIQYF. The DNA of the CDR3 is TGTGCCAGCAGTCTGACTCGAGCCAAAAACATTCAGTACTTC. This chain links TRBV28 with TRBJ2-4; D is uncertain. This CDR3 has 14 amino acids. Germline V gene sequence: CDR1 MDHEN, CDR2 SYDVKM. V gave up 5 bases and J gave up 0 bases, with 8 bases separating them.

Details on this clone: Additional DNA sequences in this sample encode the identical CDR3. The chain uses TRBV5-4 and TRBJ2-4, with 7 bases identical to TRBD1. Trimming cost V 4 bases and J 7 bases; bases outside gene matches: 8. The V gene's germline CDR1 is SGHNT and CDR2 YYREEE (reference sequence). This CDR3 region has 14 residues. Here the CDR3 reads CASSTRTGGNIQYF. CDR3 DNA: TGTGCCAGCAGCACCCGGACAGGTGGCAACATTCAGTACTTC.

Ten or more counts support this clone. The CDR3 protein is CASSQGPTMNTEAFF. CDR3 bases: TGTGCCAGCAGCCAAGGTCCGACCATGAACACTGAAGCTTTCTTT. This chain connects TRBV3-1 to TRBJ1-1, with D unresolved. V was clipped by 1 base and J by 0 bases, with 9 bases between them. This CDR3 has 15 amino acids. Germline values: CDR1 LGHDT, CDR2 YNNKEL (reference sequence).

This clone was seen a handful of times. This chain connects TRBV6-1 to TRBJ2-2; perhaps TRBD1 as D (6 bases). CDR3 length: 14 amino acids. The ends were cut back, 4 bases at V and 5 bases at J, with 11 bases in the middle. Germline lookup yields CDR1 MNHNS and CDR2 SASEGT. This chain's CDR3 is CASSAWTETGELFF. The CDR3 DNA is TGTGCCAGCAGTGCCTGGACAGAAACCGGGGAGCTGTTTTTT.

This CDR3 reads CASSQDTAATVYEQYF. DNA for the CDR3: TGTGCCAGCAGCCAAGATACAGCGGCAACCGTCTACGAGCAGTACTTC. V gene TRBV3-1 combines with J gene TRBJ2-7; maybe TRBD2 (5 bases). The CDR3 extends over 16 amino acids. Between the trimmed V and J ends, which lost 0 bases and 3 bases, there was a span of 15 bases. CDR1 is LGHDT, CDR2 YNNKEL, per germline (reference sequence).

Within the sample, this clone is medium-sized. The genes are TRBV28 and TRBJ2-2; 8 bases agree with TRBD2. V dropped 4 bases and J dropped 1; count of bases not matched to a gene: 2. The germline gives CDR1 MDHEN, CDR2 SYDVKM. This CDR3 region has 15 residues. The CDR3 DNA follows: TGTGCCAGCAGTTCACTAGCGGTGAACACCGGGGAGCTGTTTTTT. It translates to CASSSLAVNTGELFF.

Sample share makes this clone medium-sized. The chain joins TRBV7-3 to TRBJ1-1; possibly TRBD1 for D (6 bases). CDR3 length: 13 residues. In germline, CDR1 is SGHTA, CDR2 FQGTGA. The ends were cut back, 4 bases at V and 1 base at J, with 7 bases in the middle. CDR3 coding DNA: TGTGCCAGCAGCTCACAGGGGAACACTGAAGCTTTCTTT. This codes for CASSSQGNTEAFF.